The 4 T cell receptor beta chains listed next were all sequenced from one sample in a study of control samples from healthy donors and cancer patients. This table comes from immunoSEQ multiplex PCR, and its TCRdb copy is limited to in-frame clones, with some not included. The data show over 120,000 clones, roughly 94% seen once. Sequencing was carried out using PBMCs. Receptors were obtained from a man between 60 and 75 years old with colorectal cancer.

This clone was recorded only once. The chain combines TRBV4-1 with TRBJ1-1, with a tentative D call TRBD1 (5 bases). The ends were cut back, 1 base at V and 1 base at J, with 13 bases in the middle. The CDR3 has 16 amino acids. Germline loops: CDR1 MGHRA, CDR2 YSYEKL. Written as DNA, the CDR3 is TGCGCCAGCAGCCAAGTGGGTCGTGGGGGGAACACTGAAGCTTTCTTT. Its translation is CASSQVGRGGNTEAFF.

The gene calls are TRBV11-2 and TRBJ2-5; TRBD2 matches at 8 bases. Per germline, CDR1 SGHAT and CDR2 FQNNGV. V lost 0 bases, J lost 3 bases, and 3 bases stayed unmatched. The CDR3 has 15 amino acids. The chain's CDR3 is CASSLDGGGKETQYF. The CDR3 DNA reads TGTGCCAGCAGCTTAGATGGCGGGGGGAAAGAGACCCAGTACTTC. The entire variable domain, with the rest obtained from reference TRBV11-2 and TRBJ2-5, is as follows: EAGVAQSPRYKIIEKRQSVAFWCNPISGHATLYWYQQILGQGPKLLIQFQNNGVVDDSQLPKDRFSAERLKGVDSTLKIQPAKLEDSAVYLCASSLDGGGKETQYFGPGTRLLVL.

This chain links TRBV9 with TRBJ1-5; D uncertain. With 4 bases removed from V and 9 bases from J, the gap between germline ends came to 17 bases. The CDR3 covers 14 residues. Germline lookup yields CDR1 SGDLS and CDR2 YYNGEE. The CDR3 is CASSLDGSSGPQHF. CDR3 DNA: TGTGCCAGCAGCCTTGACGGGTCATCAGGGCCCCAGCATTTT.

This chain links TRBV29-1 with TRBJ1-5, with D unclear. CDR1 and CDR2 (germline): SQVTM, ANQGSEA. The V gene lost 4 bases and the J gene lost 0 bases, with 7 bases spanning the gap. The CDR3 is 13 amino acids. The CDR3 coding sequence is TGCAGCGTTGCCAGCAATAGCAATCAGCCCCAGCATTTT. Residues: CSVASNSNQPQHF.